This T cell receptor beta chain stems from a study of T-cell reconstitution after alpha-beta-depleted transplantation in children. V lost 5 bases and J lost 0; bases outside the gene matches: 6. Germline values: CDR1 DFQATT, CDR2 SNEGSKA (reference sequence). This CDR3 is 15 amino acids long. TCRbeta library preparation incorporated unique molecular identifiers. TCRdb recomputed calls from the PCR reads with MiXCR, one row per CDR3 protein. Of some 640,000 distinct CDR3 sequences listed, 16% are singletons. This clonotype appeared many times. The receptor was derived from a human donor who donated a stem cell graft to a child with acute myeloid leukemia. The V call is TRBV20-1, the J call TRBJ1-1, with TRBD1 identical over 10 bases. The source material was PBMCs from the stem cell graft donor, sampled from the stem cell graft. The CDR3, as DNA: TGCAGTGCTCCCCGGGACAGGGGAATGAACACTGAAGCTTTCTTT. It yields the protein CSAPRDRGMNTEAFF.